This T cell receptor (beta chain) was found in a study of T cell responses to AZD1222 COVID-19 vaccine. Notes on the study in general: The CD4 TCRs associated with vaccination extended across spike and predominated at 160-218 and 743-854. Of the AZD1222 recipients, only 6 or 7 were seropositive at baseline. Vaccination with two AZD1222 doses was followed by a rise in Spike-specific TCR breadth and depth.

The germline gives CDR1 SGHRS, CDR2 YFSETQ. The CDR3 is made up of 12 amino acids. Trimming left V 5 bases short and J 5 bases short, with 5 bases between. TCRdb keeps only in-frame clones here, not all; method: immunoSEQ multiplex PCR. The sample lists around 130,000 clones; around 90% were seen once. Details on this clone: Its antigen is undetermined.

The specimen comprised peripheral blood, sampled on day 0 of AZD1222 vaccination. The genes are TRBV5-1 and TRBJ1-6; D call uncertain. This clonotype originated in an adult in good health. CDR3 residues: CASRQNNSPLHF. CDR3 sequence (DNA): TGCGCCAGCAGGCAGAATAATTCACCCCTCCACTTT.